The entry below gives a single T cell receptor (beta chain) sequence along with its context. The antigen is undetermined. The sample originates from a study of beta chain features in type 1 diabetes. Overall study findings and caveats: Significant though moderate, a shortening of TCRB CDR3s appeared in all four CD4+ subsets of Type 1 diabetes patients.

The whole isolated RNA underwent reverse transcription, so sequencing captured expressed TCRB transcripts. Some clones are missing from TCRdb's copy, which holds only in-frame ones; the method was immunoSEQ multiplex PCR. The data hold 300,000 to 400,000 clones, with around 9% observed a single time. Germline lookup yields CDR1 SGHNT and CDR2 YYREEE (reference sequence). Between the trimmed V and J ends, which lost 4 bases and 8 bases, there was a span of 12 bases. This CDR3 is 12 amino acids long. The receptor was isolated from a man aged 25-45 years with type 1 diabetes. Sequences were obtained from central memory CD4+ T cells from blood. The chain is built from TRBV5-4 and TRBJ1-2; no reliable D call. CDR3 bases: TGTGCCAGCAGCCCTTCGGAGGGCGGCTACACCTTC. Translation gives CASSPSEGGYTF.